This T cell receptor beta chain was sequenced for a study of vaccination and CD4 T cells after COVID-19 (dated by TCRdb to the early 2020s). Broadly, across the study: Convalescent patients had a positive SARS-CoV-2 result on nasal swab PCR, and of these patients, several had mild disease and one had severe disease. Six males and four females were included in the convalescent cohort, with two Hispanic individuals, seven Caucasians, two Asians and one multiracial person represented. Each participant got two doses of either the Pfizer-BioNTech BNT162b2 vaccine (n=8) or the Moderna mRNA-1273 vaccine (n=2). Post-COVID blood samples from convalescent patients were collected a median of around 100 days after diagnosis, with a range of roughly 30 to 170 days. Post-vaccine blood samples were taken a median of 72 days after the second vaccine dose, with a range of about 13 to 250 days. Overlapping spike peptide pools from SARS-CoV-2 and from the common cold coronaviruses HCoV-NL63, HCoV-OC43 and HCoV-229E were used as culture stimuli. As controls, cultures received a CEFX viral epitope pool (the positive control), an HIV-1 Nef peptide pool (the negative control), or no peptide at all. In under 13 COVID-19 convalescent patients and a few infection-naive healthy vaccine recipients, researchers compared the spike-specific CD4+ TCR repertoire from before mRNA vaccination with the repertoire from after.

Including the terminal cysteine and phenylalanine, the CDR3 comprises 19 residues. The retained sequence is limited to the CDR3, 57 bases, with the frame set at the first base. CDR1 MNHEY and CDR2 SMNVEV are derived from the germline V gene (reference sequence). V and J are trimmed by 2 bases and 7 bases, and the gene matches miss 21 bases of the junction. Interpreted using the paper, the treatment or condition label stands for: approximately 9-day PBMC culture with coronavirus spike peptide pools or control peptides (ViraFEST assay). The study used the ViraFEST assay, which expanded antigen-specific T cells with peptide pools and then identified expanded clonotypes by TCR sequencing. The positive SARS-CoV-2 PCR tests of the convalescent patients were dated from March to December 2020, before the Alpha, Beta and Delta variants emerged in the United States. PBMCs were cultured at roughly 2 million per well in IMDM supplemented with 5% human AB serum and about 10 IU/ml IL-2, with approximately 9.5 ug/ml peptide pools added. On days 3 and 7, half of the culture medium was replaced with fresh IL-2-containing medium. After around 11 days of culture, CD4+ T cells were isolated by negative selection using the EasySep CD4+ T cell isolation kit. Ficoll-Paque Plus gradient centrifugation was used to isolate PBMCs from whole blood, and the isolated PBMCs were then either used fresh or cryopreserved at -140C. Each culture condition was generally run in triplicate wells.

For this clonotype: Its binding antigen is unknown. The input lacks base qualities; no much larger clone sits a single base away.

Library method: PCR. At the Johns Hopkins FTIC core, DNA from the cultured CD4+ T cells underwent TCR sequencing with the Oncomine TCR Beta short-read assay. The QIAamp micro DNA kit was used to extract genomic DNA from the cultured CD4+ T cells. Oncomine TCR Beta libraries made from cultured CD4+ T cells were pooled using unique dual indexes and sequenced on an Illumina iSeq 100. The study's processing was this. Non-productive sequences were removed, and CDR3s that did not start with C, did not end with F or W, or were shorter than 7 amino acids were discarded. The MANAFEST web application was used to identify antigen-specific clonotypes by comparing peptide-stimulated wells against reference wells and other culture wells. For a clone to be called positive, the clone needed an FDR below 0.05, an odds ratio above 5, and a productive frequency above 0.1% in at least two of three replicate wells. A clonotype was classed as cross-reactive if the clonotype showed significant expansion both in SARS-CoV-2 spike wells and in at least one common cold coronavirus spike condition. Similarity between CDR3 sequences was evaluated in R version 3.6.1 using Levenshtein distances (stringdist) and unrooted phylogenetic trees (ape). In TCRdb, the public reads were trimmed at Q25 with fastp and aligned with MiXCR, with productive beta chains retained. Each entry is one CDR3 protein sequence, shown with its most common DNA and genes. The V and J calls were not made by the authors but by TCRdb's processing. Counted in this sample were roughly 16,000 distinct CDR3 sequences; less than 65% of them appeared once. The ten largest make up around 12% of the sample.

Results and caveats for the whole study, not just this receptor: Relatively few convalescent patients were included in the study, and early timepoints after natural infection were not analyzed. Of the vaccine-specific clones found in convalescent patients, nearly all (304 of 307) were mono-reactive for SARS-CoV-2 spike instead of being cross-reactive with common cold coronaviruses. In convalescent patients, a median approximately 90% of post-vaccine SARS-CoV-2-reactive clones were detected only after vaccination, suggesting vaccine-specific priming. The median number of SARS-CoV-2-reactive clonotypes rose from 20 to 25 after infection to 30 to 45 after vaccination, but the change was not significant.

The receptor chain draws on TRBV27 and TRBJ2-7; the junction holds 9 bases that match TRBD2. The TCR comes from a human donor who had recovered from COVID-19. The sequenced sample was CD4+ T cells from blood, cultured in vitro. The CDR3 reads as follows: CASSLRAYLGGSGRVEQYF. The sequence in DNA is TGTGCCAGCAGTTTAAGGGCCTACCTAGGGGGTAGCGGGAGAGTTGAGCAGTACTTC.